This T cell receptor beta chain was sequenced during a study of T cell repertoires in cytomegalovirus infection. Whole-study context: From public TCR beta signatures came an indication of both CMV infection and matching HLA type. General study results and limits: Summed frequency of public TCR beta families distinguished CMV carriers with the relevant HLA.

V dropped 2 bases and J dropped 4 bases, with 12 bases sitting between them. The germline CDR1 and CDR2 sequences are MDHEN and SYDVKM. The CDR3 contains 15 residues. This clonotype was observed a handful of times. Its antigen is still unknown. TCRdb re-called the reads through MiXCR, storing one row per CDR3 protein. The sample holds about 450,000 distinct CDR3 sequences; roughly 30% are singletons and the top ten take roughly 13%. This clonotype originated in a human donor in good health (CMV status not recorded). Some clones in this sample may be carry-over from other donors' samples. The chain carries TRBV28 and TRBJ2-4; D ambiguous. Sample: PBMCs. Here the CDR3 reads CASSLADGPKNIQYF. CDR3 bases: TGTGCCAGCAGTTTAGCCGACGGGCCAAAAAACATTCAGTACTTC.